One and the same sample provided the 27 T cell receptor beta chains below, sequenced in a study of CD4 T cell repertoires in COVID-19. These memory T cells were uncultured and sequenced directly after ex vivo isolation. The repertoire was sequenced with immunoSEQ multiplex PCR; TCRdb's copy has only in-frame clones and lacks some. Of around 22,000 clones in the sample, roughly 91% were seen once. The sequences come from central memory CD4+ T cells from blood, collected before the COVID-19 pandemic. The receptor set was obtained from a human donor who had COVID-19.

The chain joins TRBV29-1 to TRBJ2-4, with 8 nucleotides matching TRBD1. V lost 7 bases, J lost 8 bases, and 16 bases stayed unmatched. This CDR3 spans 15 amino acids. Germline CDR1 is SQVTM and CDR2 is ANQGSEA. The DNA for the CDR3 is TGCAGCGCCTACGGGACAGGCAACCAGAGGGACATTCAGTACTTC. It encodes CSAYGTGNQRDIQYF. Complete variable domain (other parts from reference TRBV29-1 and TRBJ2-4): SAVISQKPSRDICQRGTSLTIQCQVDSQVTMMFWYRQQPGQSLTLIATANQGSEATYESGFVIDKFPISRPNLTFSTLTVSNMSPEDSSIYLCSAYGTGNQRDIQYFGAGTRLSVL.

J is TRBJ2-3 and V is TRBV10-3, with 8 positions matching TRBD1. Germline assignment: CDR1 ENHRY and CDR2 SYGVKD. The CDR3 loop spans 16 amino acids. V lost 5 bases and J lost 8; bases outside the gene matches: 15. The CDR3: CAISPGQGLREGTQYF. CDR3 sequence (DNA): TGTGCCATCAGTCCAGGACAGGGCCTTCGAGAGGGTACGCAGTATTTT.

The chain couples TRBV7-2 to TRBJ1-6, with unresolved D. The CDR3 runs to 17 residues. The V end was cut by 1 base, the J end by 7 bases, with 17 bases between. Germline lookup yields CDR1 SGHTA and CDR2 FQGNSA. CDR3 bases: TGTGCCAGCAGCTTAGGCCACTATGGTTTATCGAATTCACCCCTCCACTTT. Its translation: CASSLGHYGLSNSPLHF.

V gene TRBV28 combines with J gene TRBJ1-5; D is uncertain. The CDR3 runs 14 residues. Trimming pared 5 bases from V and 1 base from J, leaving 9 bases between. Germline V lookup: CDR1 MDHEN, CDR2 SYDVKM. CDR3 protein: CASSPGLSNQPQHF. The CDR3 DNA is TGTGCCAGCAGTCCCGGACTGAGCAATCAGCCCCAGCATTTT.

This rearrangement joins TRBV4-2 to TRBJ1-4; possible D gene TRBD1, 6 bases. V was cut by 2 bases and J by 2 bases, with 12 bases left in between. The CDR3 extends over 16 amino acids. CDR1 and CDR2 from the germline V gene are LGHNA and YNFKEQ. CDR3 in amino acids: CASSQNTGLTNEKLFF. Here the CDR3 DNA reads TGTGCCAGCAGCCAAAACACAGGGCTGACTAATGAAAAACTGTTTTTT.

CDR3 region: CASGGQSLGYGYTF. The CDR3 region has the DNA TGTGCCAGCGGGGGACAGTCATTGGGCTATGGCTACACCTTC. This chain joins TRBV27 and TRBJ1-2; 7 bases are shared with TRBD1. The J segment lost 4 bases and the V segment lost 8 bases, leaving 10 bases of the junction unmatched. Germline-derived CDR1 and CDR2 are MNHEY and SMNVEV (reference sequence). The CDR3 spans 14 residues.

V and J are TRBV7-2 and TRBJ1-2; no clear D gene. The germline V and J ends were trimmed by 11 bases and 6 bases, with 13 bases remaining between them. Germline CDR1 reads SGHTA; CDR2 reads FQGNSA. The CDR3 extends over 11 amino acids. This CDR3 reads CAGGPLDGYTF. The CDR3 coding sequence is TGTGCCGGAGGTCCGTTAGATGGCTACACCTTC.

CDR3 coding DNA: TGTGCCAGCAGTGAAGGGGGGACAGGGAAGGACACCATATATTTT. This gives the protein CASSEGGTGKDTIYF. The J gene is TRBJ1-3, the V gene TRBV6-1; 9 bases match TRBD1. With 1 base clipped from V and 8 bases from J, the junction kept 6 bases outside the gene matches. Germline loops: CDR1 MNHNS, CDR2 SASEGT. The CDR3 is 15 residues long.

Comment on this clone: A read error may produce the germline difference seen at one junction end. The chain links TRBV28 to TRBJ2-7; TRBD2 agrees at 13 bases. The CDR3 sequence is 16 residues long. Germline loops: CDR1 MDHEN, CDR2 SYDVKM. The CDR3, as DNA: TGTGCCAGCACCTTCGGACTAGCGGGAGTTTCCTACGTGCAGTACTTC. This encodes CASTFGLAGVSYVQYF.

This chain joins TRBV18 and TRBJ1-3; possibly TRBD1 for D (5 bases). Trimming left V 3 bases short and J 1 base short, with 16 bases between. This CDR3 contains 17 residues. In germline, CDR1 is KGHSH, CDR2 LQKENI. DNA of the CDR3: TGTGCCAGCTCACCCCCCGTCGGGGGGGTATCTGGAAACACCATATATTTT. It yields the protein CASSPPVGGVSGNTIYF.

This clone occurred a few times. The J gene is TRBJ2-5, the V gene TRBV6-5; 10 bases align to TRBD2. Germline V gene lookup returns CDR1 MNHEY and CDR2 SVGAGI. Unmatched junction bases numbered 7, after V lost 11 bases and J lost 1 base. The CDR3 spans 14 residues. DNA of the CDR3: TGTGCCGTACAAAGCGGGGGGGCCCAAGAGACCCAGTACTTC. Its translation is CAVQSGGAQETQYF.

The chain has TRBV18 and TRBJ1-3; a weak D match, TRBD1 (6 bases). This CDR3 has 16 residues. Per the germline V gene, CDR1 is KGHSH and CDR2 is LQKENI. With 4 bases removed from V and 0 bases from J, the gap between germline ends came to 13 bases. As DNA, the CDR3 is TGTGCCAGCTCACTTAACCCGACAGGCTCTGGAAACACCATATATTTT. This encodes CASSLNPTGSGNTIYF.

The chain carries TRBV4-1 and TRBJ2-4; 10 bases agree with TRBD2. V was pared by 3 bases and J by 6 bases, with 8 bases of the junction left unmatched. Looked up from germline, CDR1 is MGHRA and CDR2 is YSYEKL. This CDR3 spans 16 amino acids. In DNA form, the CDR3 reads TGCGCCAGCAGCCACCAGCGGGGGGGCGGGAGAAACATTCAGTACTTC. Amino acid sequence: CASSHQRGGGRNIQYF.

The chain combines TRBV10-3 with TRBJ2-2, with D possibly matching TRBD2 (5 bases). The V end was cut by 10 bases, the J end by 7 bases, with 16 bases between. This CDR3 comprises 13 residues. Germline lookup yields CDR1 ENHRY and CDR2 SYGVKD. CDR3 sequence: CATRMGRGGELFF. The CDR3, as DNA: TGTGCCACAAGAATGGGTCGGGGCGGGGAGCTGTTTTTT.

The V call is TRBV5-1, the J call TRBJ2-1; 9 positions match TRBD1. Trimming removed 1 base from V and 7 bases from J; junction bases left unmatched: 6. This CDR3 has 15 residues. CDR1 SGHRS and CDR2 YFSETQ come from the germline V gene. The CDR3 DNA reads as TGCGCCAGCAGCTTGTTACAGGGGGCGCGAAATGAGCAGTTCTTC. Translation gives CASSLLQGARNEQFF.

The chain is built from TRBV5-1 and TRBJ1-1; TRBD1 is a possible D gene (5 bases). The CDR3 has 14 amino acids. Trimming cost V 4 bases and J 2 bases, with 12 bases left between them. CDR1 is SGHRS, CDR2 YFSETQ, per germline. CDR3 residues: CASSVTRVNTEAFF. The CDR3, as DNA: TGCGCCAGCAGCGTAACCAGGGTCAACACTGAAGCTTTCTTT.

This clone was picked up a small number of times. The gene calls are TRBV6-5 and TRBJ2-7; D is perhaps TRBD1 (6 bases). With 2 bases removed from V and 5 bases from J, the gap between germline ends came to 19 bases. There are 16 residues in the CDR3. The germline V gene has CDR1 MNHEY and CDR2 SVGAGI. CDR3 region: CASSYVNRVNRDEQYF. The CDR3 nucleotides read TGTGCCAGCAGTTACGTAAATAGGGTCAACAGGGACGAGCAGTACTTC.

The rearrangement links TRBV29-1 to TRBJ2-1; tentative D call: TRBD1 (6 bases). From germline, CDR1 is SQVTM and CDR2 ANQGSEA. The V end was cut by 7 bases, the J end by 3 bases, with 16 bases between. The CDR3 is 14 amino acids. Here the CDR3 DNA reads TGCAGCGCCGCGAGGGGGTCGGGCTACAATGAGCAGTTCTTC. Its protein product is CSAARGSGYNEQFF.

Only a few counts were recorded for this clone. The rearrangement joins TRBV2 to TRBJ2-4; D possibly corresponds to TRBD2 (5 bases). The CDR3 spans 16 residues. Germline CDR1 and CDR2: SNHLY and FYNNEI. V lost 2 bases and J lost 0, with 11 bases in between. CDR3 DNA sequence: TGTGCCAGCAGTGAATCTAGCCTACTAGCCAAAAACATTCAGTACTTC. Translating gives CASSESSLLAKNIQYF.

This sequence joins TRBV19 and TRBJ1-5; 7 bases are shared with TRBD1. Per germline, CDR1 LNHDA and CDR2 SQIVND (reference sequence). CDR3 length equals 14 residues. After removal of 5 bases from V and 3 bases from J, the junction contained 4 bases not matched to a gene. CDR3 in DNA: TGTGCCAGTAGTTATACAGGGGCCAATCAGCCCCAGCATTTT. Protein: CASSYTGANQPQHF.

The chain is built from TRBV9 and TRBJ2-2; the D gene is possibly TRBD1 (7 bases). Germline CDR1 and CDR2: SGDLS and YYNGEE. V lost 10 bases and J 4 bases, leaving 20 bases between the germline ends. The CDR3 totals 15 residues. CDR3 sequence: CAAPRGQEGTGELFF. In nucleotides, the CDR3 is TGTGCCGCCCCGAGGGGGCAGGAGGGCACCGGGGAGCTGTTTTTT.

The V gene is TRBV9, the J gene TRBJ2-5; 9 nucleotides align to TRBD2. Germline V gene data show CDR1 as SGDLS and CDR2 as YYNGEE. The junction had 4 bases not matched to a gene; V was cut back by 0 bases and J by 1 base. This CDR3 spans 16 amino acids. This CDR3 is CASSVGSGGFQETQYF. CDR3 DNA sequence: TGTGCCAGCAGCGTAGGTAGCGGGGGATTCCAAGAGACCCAGTACTTC.

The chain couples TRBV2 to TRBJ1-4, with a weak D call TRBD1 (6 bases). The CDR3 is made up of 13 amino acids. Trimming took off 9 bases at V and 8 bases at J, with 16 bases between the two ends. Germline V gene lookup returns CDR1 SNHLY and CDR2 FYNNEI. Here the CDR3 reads CASTDGRGEKLFF. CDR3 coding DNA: TGTGCCAGTACCGACGGGAGGGGGGAAAAACTGTTTTTT.

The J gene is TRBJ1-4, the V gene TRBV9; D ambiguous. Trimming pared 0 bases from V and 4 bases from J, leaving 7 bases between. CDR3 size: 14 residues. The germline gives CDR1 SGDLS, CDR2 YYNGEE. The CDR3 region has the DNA TGTGCCAGCAGCGTAGAGGGAGTTAATGAAAAACTGTTTTTT. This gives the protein CASSVEGVNEKLFF. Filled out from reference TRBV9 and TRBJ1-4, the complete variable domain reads DSGVTQTPKHLITATGQRVTLRCSPRSGDLSVYWYQQSLDQGLQFLIQYYNGEERAKGNILERFSAQQFPDLHSELNLSSLELGDSALYFCASSVEGVNEKLFFGSGTQLSVL.

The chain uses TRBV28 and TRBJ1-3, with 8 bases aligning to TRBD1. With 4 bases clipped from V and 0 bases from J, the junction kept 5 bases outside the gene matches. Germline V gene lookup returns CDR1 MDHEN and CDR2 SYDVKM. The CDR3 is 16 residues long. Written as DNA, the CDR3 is TGTGCCAGCAGTTCGGGACAGGCTGACTCTGGAAACACCATATATTTT. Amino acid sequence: CASSSGQADSGNTIYF.

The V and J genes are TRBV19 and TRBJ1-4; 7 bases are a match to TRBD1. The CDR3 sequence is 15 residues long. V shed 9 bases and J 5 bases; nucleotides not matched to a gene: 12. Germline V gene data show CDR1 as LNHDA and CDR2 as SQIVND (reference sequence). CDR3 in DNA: TGTGCCAGCGCTCCCACCAGGGGGAGGAATGAAAAACTGTTTTTT. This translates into CASAPTRGRNEKLFF.

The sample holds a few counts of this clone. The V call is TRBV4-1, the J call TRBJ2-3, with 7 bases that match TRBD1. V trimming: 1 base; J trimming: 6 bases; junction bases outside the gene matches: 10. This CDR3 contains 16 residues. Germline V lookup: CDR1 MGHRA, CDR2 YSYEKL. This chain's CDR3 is CASSQVVRGLGDTQYF. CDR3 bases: TGCGCCAGCAGCCAAGTGGTCAGGGGGTTAGGGGATACGCAGTATTTT.